The next 10 T cell receptor beta chains were all read from a single sample in a study of T cell responses to AZD1222 COVID-19 vaccine. The table came from immunoSEQ multiplex PCR; TCRdb's copy has only in-frame clones and leaves some out. The data show just under 80,000 clones, roughly 90% seen once. Sequencing used peripheral blood, obtained 28 days after the second AZD1222 dose. The receptors derive from an adult who received the AZD1222 COVID-19 vaccine.

The CDR3 spells CASSWGVGNQPQHF. CDR3 DNA sequence: TGTGCCAGCAGTTGGGGTGTTGGCAATCAGCCCCAGCATTTT. The chain recombines TRBV28 with TRBJ1-5; no clear D gene. Germline values: CDR1 MDHEN, CDR2 SYDVKM. Between the trimmed V and J ends, which lost 4 bases and 2 bases, there was a span of 9 bases. This CDR3 is 14 amino acids long. Variable domain in full (rest from reference TRBV28 and TRBJ1-5): DVKVTQSSRYLVKRTGEKVFLECVQDMDHENMFWYRQDPGLGLRLIYFSYDVKMKEKGDIPEGYSVSREKKERFSLILESASTNQTSMYLCASSWGVGNQPQHFGDGTRLSIL.

This clone was recorded only once. J is TRBJ2-5 and V is TRBV10-3, with a tentative D call TRBD1 (6 bases). Trimming removed 0 bases from V and 4 bases from J, with 12 bases in between. Germline-derived CDR1 and CDR2 are ENHRY and SYGVKD. This CDR3 is built from 15 residues. The CDR3 spells CAISESKGVGETQYF. In nucleotides, the CDR3 is TGTGCCATCAGTGAGTCAAAGGGGGTTGGAGAGACCCAGTACTTC.

CDR3 nucleotides: TGTGCCAGCAGCTTAGCGCTGACTAGCGGGGGAAATGAGCAGTTCTTC. It codes for CASSLALTSGGNEQFF. The V call is TRBV7-9, the J call TRBJ2-1; 12 bases are a match to TRBD2. The ends lost 0 bases at V and 7 bases at J; junction bases unmatched: 4. The CDR3 totals 16 residues. Germline V CDR1 and CDR2: SEHNR, FQNEAQ (reference sequence).

This clone was detected once. The rearrangement links TRBV5-1 to TRBJ1-2; D remains ambiguous. Germline V gene sequence: CDR1 SGHRS, CDR2 YFSETQ. Trimming removed 0 bases at V and 5 bases at J, with 11 bases between. The CDR3 runs to 14 residues. The CDR3 sequence: CASSLELADYGYTF. The CDR3 DNA follows: TGCGCCAGCAGCTTGGAATTGGCGGATTATGGCTACACCTTC.

The V and J genes are TRBV5-1 and TRBJ2-7; D perhaps matches TRBD2 (6 bases). Trimming shortened V by 2 bases and J by 1 base, and 13 bases separated the two germline ends. This CDR3 is 15 amino acids long. Germline CDR1 is SGHRS and CDR2 is YFSETQ. In DNA, the CDR3 is TGCGCCAGCAGCTTTTCTAGCGCCCGGTCCTACGAGCAGTACTTC. Its protein is CASSFSSARSYEQYF.

V and J are TRBV7-9 and TRBJ2-3; 7 bases match TRBD1. The CDR3 is made up of 16 amino acids. V shed 5 bases and J 1 base; nucleotides not matched to a gene: 9. Germline assignment: CDR1 SEHNR and CDR2 FQNEAQ (reference sequence). The CDR3 sequence is CASSPPSGGGTDTQYF. In DNA form, the CDR3 reads TGTGCCAGCAGCCCGCCCTCAGGGGGTGGCACAGATACGCAGTATTTT.

The chain is built from TRBV30 and TRBJ2-2, with 12 positions matching TRBD1. Germline V gene data show CDR1 as GTSNPN and CDR2 as SVGIG (reference sequence). The CDR3 runs 15 residues. Trimming took 7 bases from V and 5 from J; bases not matched to a gene: 8. The DNA for the CDR3 is TGTGCCTCCCGACCGGGACAGGGGGCGACCGGGGAGCTGTTTTTT. This sequence encodes CASRPGQGATGELFF. Full variable domain (rest looked up from reference TRBV30 and TRBJ2-2): SQTIHQWPATLVQPVGSPLSLECTVEGTSNPNLYWYRQAAGRGLQLLFYSVGIGQISSEVPQNLSASRPQDRQFILSSKKLLLSDSGFYLCASRPGQGATGELFFGEGSRLTVL.

The J gene is TRBJ2-5, the V gene TRBV2; D ambiguous. Trimming left V 4 bases short and J 5 bases short, with 29 bases between. The CDR3 extends over 19 amino acids. In germline, CDR1 is SNHLY, CDR2 FYNNEI. Here the CDR3 reads CASSGVAPGRKKSVETQYF. DNA for the CDR3: TGTGCCAGCAGTGGGGTTGCTCCCGGACGCAAAAAGTCCGTTGAGACCCAGTACTTC.

The CDR3 loop is CASSPGQGGLAPGYTF. The CDR3 coding sequence is TGTGCCAGCAGTCCGGGACAGGGTGGTTTGGCTCCGGGCTACACCTTC. The V gene is TRBV7-2, the J gene TRBJ1-2, with 9 bases that match TRBD1. CDR3 size: 16 residues. In germline, CDR1 is SGHTA, CDR2 FQGNSA. After removal of 6 bases from V and 8 bases from J, the junction contained 16 bases not matched to a gene.

The chain combines TRBV10-2 with TRBJ2-7, with a tentative D call TRBD1 (6 bases). The length of the CDR3 is 14 residues. The germline CDR1 and CDR2 sequences are WSHSY and SAAADI. V shed 4 bases and J shed 7 bases, with 17 bases lying between them. CDR3 amino acids: CASSVGQGIGEQYF. The CDR3 nucleotides read TGCGCCAGCAGTGTAGGGCAGGGGATAGGAGAGCAGTACTTC.